The rows below give T cell receptor beta chains drawn from one sample of a study of T-cell memory formation after mild COVID-19. TCRdb used MiXCR to reprocess the 5' RACE reads, holding one entry per CDR3 protein. The data contain roughly 130,000 distinct CDR3 sequences, roughly 6.2% of them singletons. The sequencing sample was made of PBMCs or a T cell subset sorted from them (not recorded which). The receptors here all came from an adult woman who had mild COVID-19 (a few samples of this study predate the infection). Cell type and time point are not known. Both conserved end residues are trimmed from each CDR3.

v_call cdr3_length cdr3_aa
TRBV18 14 ASSPLGPPGDQPQH
TRBV24-1 13 ATSDPGQGNTEAF
TRBV20-1 12 SADVGKGRTEAF
TRBV5-5 14 ASSLMSGPRYYGYT
TRBV5-1 11 ASSYPGEETQY
TRBV29-1 11 SVERGGADTQY
TRBV20-1 11 SARREGRETQY
TRBV3-1 13 ASSLGLAGVYEQY
TRBV7-9 11 ASSLRPTGGYT
TRBV20-1 17 SARDASGLAGGNQETQY
TRBV5-1 12 ASSLMGTLNEQF
TRBV20-1 12 SASPDKANYGYT
TRBV7-2 12 ASRTGTGPYEQY
TRBV20-1 10 SASRGIETQY
TRBV9 17 ASSVAAGTSGSYDHEQY
TRBV5-1 12 ASSLGTGPNEQF
TRBV18 11 ASSPMGTGELF